This section outlines one T cell receptor beta chain sequence together with its context. Produced via immunoSEQ multiplex PCR; TCRdb's table is partial and in-frame only. The table has roughly 40,000 clones, roughly nine tenths seen once. From germline, CDR1 is SGHTA and CDR2 FQGNSA. V dropped 2 bases and J dropped 8; count of bases not matched to a gene: 9. CDR3 length: 15 amino acids. This sample is part of a study of blood T cell repertoires in COVID-19. Study-wide context: The analysed material was cDNA or gDNA that came from T cells, B-cell-depleted T cells, or PBMCs.

Sequences were obtained from peripheral blood. The TCR sequence derives from a human donor in a cohort sampled during active COVID-19. V and J are TRBV7-2 and TRBJ2-1; TRBD2 matches at 7 bases. CDR3 sequence: CASSLTRGRVDEQFF. Here the CDR3 DNA reads TGTGCCAGCAGCTTAACCCGGGGGAGGGTTGATGAGCAGTTCTTC.